This T cell receptor beta chain was sequenced during a study of identical twins (dated by TCRdb to 2015 to 2016). Notes on the research overall: To test whether fetal clonotypes persist, the study used deep sequencing on TCR alpha and beta repertoires from monozygotic twins, unrelated adults of various ages, and cord blood. Replicate twin experiments were performed at different times using different library preparation protocols to rule out contamination.

Libraries were prepared through 5' RACE. This sample was sequenced with an Illumina HiSeq 2000. Template switching introduced a universal primer binding site; the final cDNA contained a unique molecular identifier, enabling accurate counting of TCR cDNA molecules. First-strand cDNA for TCR alpha and beta chains was synthesized from specific primers in the conserved constant-segment region. To control for contamination, every cDNA library carried two barcodes: a SMART-Mk sample barcode plus Illumina barcodes. TruSeq adapter sequences, together with Illumina sample barcodes, were added in two successive PCR steps. The TCR alpha and beta cDNA libraries were sequenced on the Illumina HiSeq platform using custom primers. Under the source paper's analysis protocol: Unique molecular identifiers were extracted from raw reads with MiGEC, and CDR3 positions were determined with MiXCR. Recombination models were inferred per individual with the repgenHMM and IGoR tools using an EM algorithm. The tcR package in R was used for shared clonotype analysis, with sharing normalized by the product of cloneset sizes. To study raw recombination without the effects of thymic and clonal selection, out-of-frame nonproductive sequences were analyzed. Clones were called with MiXCR by TCRdb after fastp trimmed the public reads at Q25, and only in-frame beta chains were retained. Rows merge per CDR3 protein into single entries with the most common DNA and genes. For this entry, the V and J calls and clone size follow TCRdb and not the study's own pipeline. The sample profile shows over 550,000 distinct CDR3 sequences; roughly 7.1% of them were found once. The top ten constitute 1.6% of the sample.

Only healthy Caucasian donors were included. Three pairs of female monozygotic twins, all aged roughly 18 to 29 years, made up the twin cohort. Peripheral blood mononuclear cells were the source from which RNA for the TCR libraries was isolated. Paper-wide results and their limitations: Out-of-frame TCR alpha sharing in monozygotic twins was systematically underestimated by recombination models, whereas sharing between unrelated individuals was in agreement with the recombination models. Conclusions relied on cross-sectional statistical analysis, since the same donors could not be followed over many years. Abundant cord blood beta clonotypes had fewer insertions, young adult naive repertoires showed a similar but weaker trend, and memory repertoires showed no such trend. Zero-insertion analyses could be partly confounded by invariant T cells such as MAIT and iNKT, although diverse VJ usage argued against such confounding for most clonotypes. Excess twin sharing in beta out-of-frame sequences was weaker because fewer shared sequences lowered the signal-to-noise ratio. Out-of-frame TCR alpha sequences shared between twins showed an excess of low generation-probability sequences compared with coincidental sharing between unrelated individuals.

Turning to this clonotype: The antigen this receptor binds is unknown. Base qualities are missing; no much larger clone stands one base away.

This same sample was also taken into another study, of yellow fever vaccine responses in identical twins. As the second paper documents: The authors reported that the T cell response to vaccination in identical twins appeared partly convergent and partly personalized. The study precisely tracked vaccine-responding T cell clones in identical twins.

Sample: PBMCs. The source of this sequence is a woman aged 18-29 years in good health.

The DNA reads as follows: TGTGCCAGCAATCTAGCGGGGACCACAGATACGCAGTATTTT. The encoded protein is CASNLAGTTDTQYF. The chain joins TRBV25-1 to TRBJ2-3; 9 junctional bases match TRBD2. Spanning cysteine to phenylalanine, the CDR3 consists of 14 amino acids. CDR3 DNA is the only sequence kept; it has 42 bases, read in frame from the first base. Here V drops 7 bases and J drops 2 bases, and the junction holds 4 bases not matched to any gene. For CDR1 and CDR2, the germline V gene lists MGHDK and SYGVNS.